This T cell receptor beta chain comes out of a study of shared clonotypes between healthy human individuals. Study-wide background: Plates per donor: three CD4 naive, three CD4 memory, two CD8 naive, one CD8 memory.

Clones were read by immunoSEQ multiplex PCR, and TCRdb kept only the in-frame ones, dropping some. The data show hundreds of thousands of clones, with approximately 95% seen just once and about 0.064% held by the top ten. As concerns this clone: As yet, its antigen is unknown.

Per the germline V gene, CDR1 is MNHEY and CDR2 is SMNVEV (reference sequence). This CDR3 region has 14 residues. With 0 bases removed from V and 2 bases from J, the gap between germline ends came to 8 bases. Study results and limitations: Only blood was sampled; tissue repertoires likely differ. The study's rarefaction showed incomplete sorted-subset sequencing despite large depth. Estimated richness was generally greater in naive than memory subsets.

The TCR was taken from a woman younger than 45 in good health. J is TRBJ2-7 and V is TRBV27; D gene uncertain. Sequencing input: naive CD4+ T cells sorted from blood. Subset described: CD45RA+ positively selected. Here the CDR3 reads CASSLSTGPYEQYF. CDR3 coding DNA: TGTGCCAGCAGTTTATCCACGGGCCCCTACGAGCAGTACTTC.